This TCR beta chain comes out of a study of early T cells in non-severe SARS-CoV-2 infection. Study-level information: Sequencing input comprised bulk RNA from unsorted whole blood; chain pairing was not available. Study outcomes and limitations: Private and CD4 specificities were missed by VDJdb matching, skewed to anti-spike CD8.

The germline V gene encodes CDR1 SNHLY and CDR2 FYNNEI. V lost 5 bases to trimming and J lost 14 bases, with 15 bases between them. The CDR3 length is 12 residues. As to this clonotype: Antigen: not known.

In the library, individual cDNA molecules carried attached unique molecular identifiers. TCRdb independently ran MiXCR on the 5' RACE reads; one entry per CDR3 protein. The sample lists roughly 25,000 distinct CDR3 sequences, approximately 4.5% seen once, with 15% to 18% in the top ten. The receptor was isolated from an adult who was a healthcare worker with PCR-confirmed SARS-CoV-2 infection or an uninfected control (not recorded which). This sequence joins TRBV2 and TRBJ1-4; D gene unclear. The sample comprised whole blood. In nucleotides, the CDR3 is TGTGCCAGCAGTAAGGACCTTAGCCCCCTGTTTTTT. This translates into CASSKDLSPLFF. Complete variable domain (other parts from reference TRBV2 and TRBJ1-4): EPEVTQTPSHQVTQMGQEVILRCVPISNHLYFYWYRQILGQKVEFLVSFYNNEISEKSEIFDDQFSVERPDGSNFTLKIRSTKLEDSAMYFCASSKDLSPLFFGSGTQLSVL.